Following are 10 T cell receptor beta chains from one sample sequenced in a study of blood T cell repertoires in COVID-19. Assay: immunoSEQ multiplex PCR; the TCRdb copy retains only in-frame clones and omits some. The sample shows 300,000 or so clones, more than 75% of them seen only once. Sequencing was performed on peripheral blood. The receptors derive from a woman aged 50 to 65 with acute or convalescent COVID-19.

This chain links TRBV19 with TRBJ2-1; 14 bases fit TRBD2. Germline values: CDR1 LNHDA, CDR2 SQIVND (reference sequence). V lost 5 bases and J lost 0; bases outside the gene matches: 12. The CDR3 is made up of 20 amino acids. The CDR3 loop reads CASSLPGLAGDTNSYNEQFF. The CDR3 DNA follows: TGTGCCAGTAGTTTACCGGGACTAGCGGGAGACACGAACTCCTACAATGAGCAGTTCTTC.

This clone has a single count. In DNA, the CDR3 is TGTGCCAGCAGTGCCCTACTAGTTTCCCTGACTAGCACAGATACGCAGTATTTT. It specifies CASSALLVSLTSTDTQYF. The chain carries TRBV6-1 and TRBJ2-3; a possible D gene is TRBD2 (5 bases). This CDR3 has 18 amino acids. The V end was cut by 4 bases, the J end by 0 bases, with 20 bases between. Germline values: CDR1 MNHNS, CDR2 SASEGT.

The chain couples TRBV2 to TRBJ1-2; the D is unclear. The germline V gene has CDR1 SNHLY and CDR2 FYNNEI. Trimming left V 8 bases short and J 0 bases short, with 10 bases between. The CDR3 has 13 amino acids. In nucleotides, the CDR3 is TGTGCCAGCCTCCTCATAGCTAACTATGGCTACACCTTC. This sequence encodes CASLLIANYGYTF. Based on the CDR3 plus reference TRBV2 and TRBJ1-2, the full variable domain is EPEVTQTPSHQVTQMGQEVILRCVPISNHLYFYWYRQILGQKVEFLVSFYNNEISEKSEIFDDQFSVERPDGSNFTLKIRSTKLEDSAMYFCASLLIANYGYTFGSGTRLTVV.

Here the CDR3 reads CAISEDRGVQEAFF. In DNA, the CDR3 is TGTGCCATCAGTGAGGACAGGGGCGTTCAGGAAGCTTTCTTT. The V and J genes are TRBV10-3 and TRBJ1-1, with 8 nucleotides matching TRBD1. CDR1 is ENHRY, CDR2 SYGVKD, per germline. Trimming cost V 2 bases and J 8 bases; bases outside gene matches: 7. The CDR3 contains 14 residues.

The chain is built from TRBV2 and TRBJ2-1, with 9 positions matching TRBD2. CDR1 SNHLY and CDR2 FYNNEI come from the germline V gene. J was trimmed by 5 bases and V by 4 bases; bases with no gene match: 15. The CDR3 runs 18 residues. The CDR3 reads CASSGAGFPSGDDNEQFF. CDR3 coding DNA: TGTGCCAGCAGTGGGGCCGGATTCCCTAGCGGGGACGACAATGAGCAGTTCTTC.

The rearrangement uses TRBV5-1 and TRBJ1-4; 10 bases match TRBD1. Trimming at V came to 3 bases and at J to 5 bases, leaving 7 bases not matched to a gene. Germline V gene lookup returns CDR1 SGHRS and CDR2 YFSETQ. The CDR3 totals 16 residues. The CDR3 DNA is TGCGCCAGCAGCTCAATCGCGGGACAGGGGAATGAAAAACTGTTTTTT. Protein: CASSSIAGQGNEKLFF.

The CDR3 reads CASIRGRLASGSGSTDTQYF. In nucleotides, the CDR3 is TGTGCCAGCATTAGGGGGCGCTTGGCTAGCGGGAGTGGGAGCACAGATACGCAGTATTTT. The rearrangement links TRBV2 to TRBJ2-3; 10 bases align to TRBD2. V was pared by 7 bases and J by 0 bases, with 19 bases of the junction left unmatched. The CDR3 runs to 20 residues. Germline V lookup: CDR1 SNHLY, CDR2 FYNNEI.

This clone was observed a few times. The V gene is TRBV18, the J gene TRBJ1-6; possibly TRBD1 for D (5 bases). Trimming took off 2 bases at V and 6 bases at J, with 11 bases between the two ends. CDR3 size: 15 residues. The germline CDR1 and CDR2 sequences are KGHSH and LQKENI. CDR3 loop: CASSPNQGSNSPLHF. The CDR3 coding sequence is TGTGCCAGCTCACCAAATCAGGGAAGTAATTCACCCCTCCACTTT.

V gene TRBV6-2 or TRBV6-3 combines with J gene TRBJ2-3; TRBD2 might be the D (5 bases). Trimming shortened V by 2 bases and J by 3 bases, and 9 bases separated the two germline ends. The CDR3 consists of 14 residues. Germline V CDR1 and CDR2: MNHEY, SVGEGT. The CDR3 DNA reads TGTGCCAGCAGTTACCGAGGGCGGACAGATACGCAGTATTTT. The encoded protein is CASSYRGRTDTQYF.

This rearrangement joins TRBV18 to TRBJ1-4; D gene uncertain. The V end lost 2 bases, the J end lost 5 bases, and 9 bases lay between the germline ends. The germline gives CDR1 KGHSH, CDR2 LQKENI. The CDR3 has 14 amino acids. This CDR3 reads CASSPFSSNEKLFF. DNA for the CDR3: TGTGCCAGCTCACCATTTTCCTCGAATGAAAAACTGTTTTTT.